Detailed here is one T cell receptor (beta chain). What it binds is not known. The sample belongs to a study of cytomegalovirus exposure and HLA in healthy donors. Study-wide findings and caveats: The study put under 200 TCR beta chains on its list as cytomegalovirus-associated. Reportedly, cytomegalovirus status was diagnosed with high sensitivity and specificity.

In the PCR, 60 Vbeta and 13 Jbeta primers were used. Profiled with immunoSEQ multiplex PCR; TCRdb holds only in-frame clones, not every one. The sample carries about 140,000 clones, over 65% recorded once. The sequence was obtained from a woman aged 25 to 45 in good health and CMV-seronegative. Sequencing was carried out using PBMCs.

CDR3 protein: CASSSGTHTEQFF. The DNA of the CDR3 is TGTGCCAGCAGCTCCGGGACTCACACTGAGCAGTTCTTC. This chain links TRBV11-3 with TRBJ2-1, with D perhaps TRBD2 (6 bases). The CDR3 covers 13 residues. Germline assignment: CDR1 SGHNT and CDR2 YENEEA. V was trimmed by 4 bases and J by 9 bases, leaving 13 bases between them.